These 27 T cell receptor beta chains were all obtained from the same sample, sequenced in a study of blood T cells in healthy people across ages. A second about 7 to 12 cycle PCR used barcoded and J-beta primers. One entry per CDR3 protein results from TCRdb running MiXCR on the 5' RACE reads. The sample gives hundreds of thousands of distinct CDR3 sequences, roughly 64% of which show up once; roughly 22% is in the top ten. Sequenced: blood. These TCRs come from a man between 25 and 39 years old in good health.

The rearrangement joins TRBV18 to TRBJ1-5, with D perhaps matching TRBD1 (6 bases). The CDR3 consists of 14 residues. Trimming pared 6 bases from V and 4 bases from J, leaving 13 bases between. The germline CDR1 and CDR2 sequences are KGHSH and LQKENI. DNA for the CDR3: TGTGCCAGCTCTCAAAAAGGGGGTAATCAGCCCCAGCATTTT. This gives the protein CASSQKGGNQPQHF.

This clonotype showed up just once. This chain uses TRBV4-1 with TRBJ2-2; D gene ambiguous. Germline V gene sequence: CDR1 MGHRA, CDR2 YSYEKL. The CDR3 is 16 residues long. With 6 bases removed from V and 3 bases from J, the gap between germline ends came to 17 bases. Written as DNA, the CDR3 is TGCGCCAGCAGTGTGCAGCCGGAGACCGACACCGGGGAGCTGTTTTTT. It codes for CASSVQPETDTGELFF.

The chain carries TRBV7-3 and TRBJ2-5; D is perhaps TRBD1 or TRBD2 (5 bases each). The DNA end favors TRBJ2-7, so the J call may be wrong. In germline, CDR1 is SGHTA, CDR2 FQGTGA. This CDR3 comprises 15 residues. CDR3 region: CASSLEPGAPYEQYF. CDR3 DNA sequence: TGTGCCAGCAGCTTAGAGCCCGGGGCGCCCTACGAGCAGTACTTC.

The V call is TRBV7-6, the J call TRBJ2-1, with 9 bases fitting TRBD1. The CDR3 loop spans 17 amino acids. Trimming took 4 bases from V and 13 from J; bases not matched to a gene: 20. In germline, CDR1 is SGHVS, CDR2 FNYEAQ. DNA for the CDR3: TGTGCCAGCAGCTCAACAGGGGGCATGGGGCCGGGAGAGACCCAGTTCTTC. Protein sequence: CASSSTGGMGPGETQFF.

Turning to this clonotype: One junction end does not reproduce the germline sequence, and a read error may be involved. V usage is TRBV12-3 or TRBV12-4 and J usage is TRBJ2-1; D remains ambiguous. The CDR3 is made up of 13 amino acids. In DNA form, the CDR3 reads TGTGTCAGCAGTTTAGGTGACTTTGGTGAGCAGTTCTTC. This sequence encodes CVSSLGDFGEQFF.

This clonotype occurred a few times. The chain joins TRBV7-2 to TRBJ1-1; D is possibly TRBD1 (5 bases). The CDR3 loop spans 14 amino acids. Trimming pared 5 bases from V and 4 bases from J, leaving 14 bases between. The germline V gene encodes CDR1 SGHTA and CDR2 FQGNSA. The CDR3 sequence is CASSRLGGFTEAFF. The CDR3 DNA follows: TGTGCCAGCAGCCGGTTGGGGGGTTTCACTGAAGCTTTCTTT.

Only one count was recorded for this clonotype. The chain carries TRBV15 and TRBJ1-5; D is unresolved. V lost 6 bases, J lost 3 bases, and 6 bases lay in between. Germline CDR1 and CDR2: LNHNV and YYDKDF (reference sequence). The CDR3 is 12 amino acids. For the CDR3, the DNA is TGTGCCACCAGGTTGAACAATCAGCCCCAGCATTTT. Translation gives CATRLNNQPQHF.

The chain combines TRBV7-2 with TRBJ1-4; D ambiguous. Trimming took 2 bases from V and 3 from J, leaving 4 bases between them. The germline V gene has CDR1 SGHTA and CDR2 FQGNSA. This CDR3 comprises 13 residues. CDR3 amino acids: CASSLNPNEKLFF. The DNA of the CDR3 is TGTGCCAGCAGCTTAAACCCTAATGAAAAACTGTTTTTT.

V and J are TRBV4-2 and TRBJ2-4, with TRBD2 matching 9 bases. The end of the DNA aligns better with TRBJ2-7, so the J call may be wrong. The CDR3 has 15 amino acids. Per the germline V gene, CDR1 is LGHNA and CDR2 is YNFKEQ. This CDR3 is CASSQDMAGGYEQYF. The CDR3 DNA follows: TGTGCCAGCAGCCAAGATATGGCGGGAGGGTACGAGCAGTACTTC.

The V call is TRBV18, the J call TRBJ2-3; D uncertain. The V end lost 6 bases, the J end lost 6 bases, and 10 bases lay between the germline ends. CDR1 and CDR2 (germline): KGHSH, LQKENI. This CDR3 has 12 amino acids. CDR3 sequence: CASSPVDDTQYF. CDR3 sequence (DNA): TGTGCCAGCTCCCCGGTCGACGATACGCAGTATTTT. Full variable domain (remainder filled in from reference TRBV18 and TRBJ2-3): NAGVMQNPRHLVRRRGQEARLRCSPMKGHSHVYWYRQLPEEGLKFMVYLQKENIIDESGMPKERFSAEFPKEGPSILRIQQVVRGDSAAYFCASSPVDDTQYFGPGTRLTVL.

The chain is built from TRBV7-9 and TRBJ2-7; no clear D gene. V lost 1 base and J 0 bases, leaving 13 bases between the germline ends. There are 16 residues in the CDR3. CDR1 SEHNR and CDR2 FQNEAQ come from the germline V gene (reference sequence). This CDR3 is CASSLVGQLASYEQYF. The CDR3 DNA reads TGTGCCAGCAGCTTAGTCGGCCAACTCGCCTCCTACGAGCAGTACTTC.

The chain uses TRBV6-6 and TRBJ2-1; D call uncertain. Trimming shortened V by 4 bases and J by 0 bases, and 7 bases separated the two germline ends. This CDR3 contains 14 residues. Germline lookup yields CDR1 MNHNY and CDR2 SVGAGI (reference sequence). The CDR3 sequence is CASSWTSSYNEQFF. DNA for the CDR3: TGTGCCAGCAGTTGGACGAGCTCCTACAATGAGCAGTTCTTC.

The V and J genes are TRBV4-2 and TRBJ2-3; possible D gene TRBD2, 6 bases. The CDR3 sequence is 17 residues long. Trimming shortened V by 2 bases and J by 1 base, and 16 bases separated the two germline ends. Germline CDR1 is LGHNA and CDR2 is YNFKEQ. CDR3 sequence: CASSQQNGRFGTDTQYF. CDR3 DNA: TGTGCCAGCAGCCAACAAAACGGGAGATTCGGCACAGATACGCAGTATTTT.

The chain carries TRBV4-3 and TRBJ2-6; D gene uncertain. The germline V and J ends were trimmed by 0 bases and 0 bases, with 6 bases remaining between them. Germline V lookup: CDR1 LGHNA, CDR2 YSLEER. The CDR3 is 16 amino acids. The CDR3 spells CASSQDGNSGANVLTF. CDR3 DNA: TGCGCCAGCAGCCAAGATGGAAACTCTGGGGCCAACGTCCTGACTTTC.

V is TRBV20-1 and J is TRBJ2-4, with TRBD2 matching over 10 bases. The end of the DNA aligns better with TRBJ2-7, so the J call may be wrong. Germline V gives CDR1 DFQATT, CDR2 SNEGSKA (reference sequence). The CDR3 is 13 amino acids. CDR3 residues: CSAILAGENEQYF. CDR3 DNA: TGCAGTGCTATTCTAGCGGGAGAAAACGAGCAGTACTTC.

This chain uses TRBV20-1 with TRBJ2-1; D is possibly TRBD2 (6 bases). CDR3 size: 13 residues. The V end lost 6 bases, the J end lost 4 bases, and 13 bases lay between the germline ends. The germline CDR1 and CDR2 sequences are DFQATT and SNEGSKA (reference sequence). This chain's CDR3 is CSASPGVYNEQFF. CDR3 bases: TGCAGTGCCAGCCCGGGGGTTTACAATGAGCAGTTCTTC.

The V call is TRBV11-1, the J call TRBJ2-1, with D perhaps TRBD1 or TRBD2 (6 bases each). V was clipped by 11 bases and J by 8 bases, with 13 bases between them. CDR3 size: 11 residues. CDR1 and CDR2 (germline): SGHAT, FQDESV (reference sequence). Here the CDR3 DNA reads TGTGCCTCAAAGGGGGGCGATGAGCAGTTCTTC. Its protein product is CASKGGDEQFF.

The chain is built from TRBV12-5 and TRBJ2-4; D is possibly TRBD1 or TRBD2 (5 bases each). The DNA end is a closer match to TRBJ2-5, so the J assignment may be wrong. Germline V lookup: CDR1 LGHNT, CDR2 FRNRAP. CDR3 length: 15 amino acids. CDR3 sequence reads: CASGLVVGDQETQYF. The CDR3 nucleotides read TGTGCTAGTGGTTTGGTAGTGGGGGATCAAGAGACCCAGTACTTC.

This chain joins TRBV7-9 and TRBJ2-3; D remains ambiguous. Looked up from germline, CDR1 is SEHNR and CDR2 is FQNEAQ (reference sequence). V lost 1 base and J 2 bases, leaving 10 bases between the germline ends. This CDR3 region has 15 residues. CDR3 nucleotides: TGTGCCAGCAGCTTAGTTTCCGGTCACACAGATACGCAGTATTTT. It encodes CASSLVSGHTDTQYF.

The chain employs TRBV29-1 and TRBJ2-5; D not resolved. The CDR3 is made up of 13 amino acids. Trimming took 3 bases from V and 4 from J, leaving 12 bases between them. CDR1 SQVTM and CDR2 ANQGSEA come from the germline V gene. The CDR3 region is CSVDRGDGETQYF. The CDR3 coding sequence is TGCAGCGTTGACCGCGGAGACGGAGAGACCCAGTACTTC. Complete variable domain (other parts from reference TRBV29-1 and TRBJ2-5): SAVISQKPSRDICQRGTSLTIQCQVDSQVTMMFWYRQQPGQSLTLIATANQGSEATYESGFVIDKFPISRPNLTFSTLTVSNMSPEDSSIYLCSVDRGDGETQYFGPGTRLLVL.

The chain employs TRBV20-1 and TRBJ1-2; perhaps TRBD1 as D (5 bases). Per the germline V gene, CDR1 is DFQATT and CDR2 is SNEGSKA (reference sequence). The V end lost 8 bases, the J end lost 8 bases, and 12 bases lay between the germline ends. This CDR3 contains 10 residues. The CDR3 bases are TGCAGTCCGGCGCGGGGGGGCTACACCTTC. Translation gives CSPARGGYTF.

There are a few counts of this clonotype. This chain uses TRBV20-1 with TRBJ1-6; 7 positions agree with TRBD1. Germline assignment: CDR1 DFQATT and CDR2 SNEGSKA (reference sequence). V was clipped by 3 bases and J by 6 bases; unmatched bases: 5. This CDR3 region has 14 residues. The CDR3 DNA is TGCAGTGCTAGGGGGGGGACAGCTAATTCACCCCTCCACTTT. Protein sequence: CSARGGTANSPLHF.

The chain couples TRBV6-6 to TRBJ2-1; 11 bases agree with TRBD2. Germline V CDR1 and CDR2: MNHNY, SVGAGI (reference sequence). This CDR3 is built from 15 residues. The junction had 10 bases not matched to a gene; V was cut back by 11 bases and J by 4 bases. In nucleotides, the CDR3 is TGTGCCGCTTCCTCGGTAGCGGGAGGGTACAATGAGCAGTTCTTC. It is translated as CAASSVAGGYNEQFF.

In the case of this clonotype: The junction does not match germline at one end; this may be a read error. The chain couples TRBV28 to TRBJ2-7; TRBD1 or TRBD2 may be the D gene (5 bases each). This CDR3 comprises 14 residues. Germline V gene data show CDR1 as MDHEN and CDR2 as SYDVKM. CDR3 region: CASSLTGPNIERYF. Written as DNA, the CDR3 is TGTGCCAGCAGCCTCACGGGACCTAACATCGAGCGGTACTTC.

With respect to this clonotype: The junction departs from the called germline gene at one end, perhaps through a read error. The chain couples TRBV14 to TRBJ1-1, with 8 bases aligning to TRBD1. The CDR3 length is 16 residues. The V gene's germline CDR1 is SGHDN and CDR2 FVKESK. The CDR3 spells CASSQGFDRGATEAFF. CDR3 nucleotide sequence: TGTGCCAGCAGTCAAGGGTTCGACAGGGGCGCAACTGAAGCTTTCTTT.

V usage is TRBV28 and J usage is TRBJ1-4; a weak D match, TRBD1 (5 bases). The CDR3 has 13 residues. Germline values: CDR1 MDHEN, CDR2 SYDVKM. The ends were cut back, 11 bases at V and 7 bases at J, with 17 bases in the middle. The CDR3 sequence is CALGPGRGEKLFF. CDR3 in DNA: TGTGCCTTAGGGCCGGGGCGGGGTGAAAAACTGTTTTTT.

This clonotype has more than one count but fewer than ten. This chain connects TRBV2 to TRBJ2-1, with D perhaps TRBD2 (6 bases). The CDR3 covers 15 residues. Trimming pared 6 bases from V and 5 bases from J, leaving 17 bases between. Germline assignment: CDR1 SNHLY and CDR2 FYNNEI. The CDR3 reads CASRNGAGTNNEQFF. CDR3 in DNA: TGTGCCAGCAGAAATGGAGCGGGTACTAACAATGAGCAGTTCTTC.